These 32 T cell receptor beta chains were all obtained from the same sample, sequenced in a study of CXCR3-negative and CXCR3-positive naive CD8 T cells. Study-wide points: The study found more hydrophobic TRB CDR3s in CXCR3-positive naive cells than in CXCR3-negative naive cells.

No antigen is known for these receptors. UMI-labeled 5' RACE yielded the TRB cDNA libraries. TCRdb reprocessed the 5' RACE reads and keeps a single row for each CDR3 protein, giving no DNA. The record lists 120,000 or so distinct CDR3 sequences, of which the ten most abundant hold 0.5% to 0.75%. The specimen was naive CXCR3+ CD8+ T cells from blood. Subset reported: CD45RO-CCR7+CD27+CD95- naive CD8+ T cells expressing CXCR3 (TNR3+). These receptors all stem from a human donor in good health. Some clones in this sample may be carry-over from other donors' samples.

The V and J genes are TRBV10-3 and TRBJ1-1; TCRdb picks TRBD1, but there is no DNA to check that call. The CDR3 consists of 14 residues. Germline assignment: CDR1 ENHRY and CDR2 SYGVKD. This CDR3 reads CAIGIQGAGTEAFF.

The CDR3 is CASSLTGHTQYF. V is TRBV28 and J is TRBJ2-3; lacking DNA, the TRBD1 call made by TCRdb goes unchecked. Germline CDR1 and CDR2: MDHEN and SYDVKM. CDR3 size: 12 residues.

The V and J genes are TRBV29-1 and TRBJ1-1; TCRdb outputs TRBD1, but without DNA this stays unchecked. CDR1 is SQVTM, CDR2 ANQGSEA, per germline. The CDR3 has 12 residues. The CDR3 here is CSVGWGRAEAFF.

This rearrangement joins TRBV7-9 to TRBJ1-2. The length of the CDR3 is 14 residues. Germline CDR1 and CDR2: SEHNR and FQNEAQ (reference sequence). CDR3 protein: CASSLGGPRDGYTF.

J is TRBJ2-3 and V is TRBV7-9; with no DNA, the TCRdb D assignment of TRBD1 cannot be verified. Per the germline V gene, CDR1 is SEHNR and CDR2 is FQNEAQ (reference sequence). The CDR3 is 13 amino acids. CDR3 sequence reads: CASSFPLGDTQYF. The whole variable domain, filled in from reference TRBV7-9 and TRBJ2-3, reads DTGVSQNPRHKITKRGQNVTFRCDPISEHNRLYWYRQTLGQGPEFLTYFQNEAQLEKSRLLSDRFSAERPKGSFSTLEIQRTEQGDSAMYLCASSFPLGDTQYFGPGTRLTVL.

This chain joins TRBV7-9 and TRBJ2-7; TCRdb calls TRBD1, which cannot be checked without DNA. This CDR3 is built from 13 residues. Germline V gives CDR1 SEHNR, CDR2 FQNEAQ (reference sequence). The CDR3 loop reads CASSSTGVYEQYF.

This sequence joins TRBV7-9 and TRBJ1-1. CDR1 is SEHNR and CDR2 is FQNEAQ in the germline V gene (reference sequence). The CDR3 covers 13 residues. The CDR3 sequence is CASSFGRDTEAFF.

The J gene is TRBJ2-3, the V gene TRBV4-2; TCRdb indicates TRBD2, and absent DNA this call remains unverified. This CDR3 comprises 16 residues. CDR1 is LGHNA and CDR2 is YNFKEQ in the germline V gene. CDR3 residues: CASSQDQASGGDTQYF.

The chain employs TRBV6-5 and TRBJ1-2; the D call of TRBD1 rests on TCRdb alone, since no DNA is present to check it. In germline, CDR1 is MNHEY, CDR2 SVGAGI. The CDR3 runs to 14 residues. The CDR3 here is CASSYVGASGGYTF.

The CDR3 protein is CASTPLYNEQFF. The chain employs TRBV7-8 and TRBJ2-1. The CDR3 runs to 12 residues. The V gene's germline CDR1 is SGHVS and CDR2 FQNEAQ.

V usage is TRBV15 and J usage is TRBJ2-7; TCRdb's D call of TRBD2 is untestable without DNA. The CDR3 extends over 17 amino acids. The germline CDR1 and CDR2 sequences are LNHNV and YYDKDF (reference sequence). The CDR3 region is CATSSRQVSGRTYEQYF.

This chain uses TRBV7-9 with TRBJ2-1; there is no DNA to check the TCRdb D call of TRBD2. Germline-derived CDR1 and CDR2 are SEHNR and FQNEAQ (reference sequence). There are 15 residues in the CDR3. The CDR3 reads CASSPLASGYNEQFF.

The chain joins TRBV29-1 to TRBJ2-1. The CDR3 has 13 residues. Germline CDR1 SQVTM, CDR2 ANQGSEA. CDR3 in amino acids: CSAGFASYNEQFF.

The rearrangement joins TRBV5-4 to TRBJ2-2; TCRdb lists TRBD2, though no DNA is available to test this call. CDR3 length: 13 residues. The V gene's germline CDR1 is SGHNT and CDR2 YYREEE (reference sequence). Here the CDR3 reads CASARGDTGELFF.

The chain links TRBV29-1 to TRBJ2-7; with no DNA, the TCRdb D assignment of TRBD2 cannot be verified. The germline V gene encodes CDR1 SQVTM and CDR2 ANQGSEA. CDR3 length: 12 amino acids. This chain's CDR3 is CSVQGTAGEQYF.

This chain connects TRBV9 to TRBJ2-1. The germline V gene has CDR1 SGDLS and CDR2 YYNGEE. This CDR3 region has 13 residues. CDR3 loop: CASSVDRHDEQFF.

V gene TRBV11-3 combines with J gene TRBJ1-2; without DNA, the TCRdb call of TRBD1 cannot be checked. The CDR3 sequence is 13 residues long. In germline, CDR1 is SGHNT, CDR2 YENEEA. The CDR3 sequence is CASSTTQGCGYTF. Using reference TRBV11-3 and TRBJ1-2 for the parts outside the CDR3, the full variable domain is EAGVVQSPRYKIIEKKQPVAFWCNPISGHNTLYWYLQNLGQGPELLIRYENEEAVDDSQLPKDRFSAERLKGVDSTLKIQPAELGDSAVYLCASSTTQGCGYTFGSGTRLTVV.

The J gene is TRBJ1-1, the V gene TRBV7-3; TCRdb reports TRBD1, a call that lacks DNA to check it against. The CDR3 extends over 16 amino acids. The germline V gene encodes CDR1 SGHTA and CDR2 FQGTGA. The CDR3 loop is CASSLTPGGQNTEAFF.

The V and J genes are TRBV6-2 or TRBV6-3 and TRBJ2-2; there is no DNA to check the TCRdb D call of TRBD1. The CDR3 has 13 residues. CDR1 MNHEY and CDR2 SVGEGT come from the germline V gene. The CDR3 loop is CASSRDSSGELFF.

V and J are TRBV7-2 and TRBJ2-7; TCRdb's D gene call, TRBD1, goes unchecked for lack of DNA. Per germline, CDR1 SGHTA and CDR2 FQGNSA. The CDR3 sequence is 12 residues long. The CDR3 loop is CASSYEGVEQYF.

The chain employs TRBV29-1 and TRBJ2-7; TCRdb picks TRBD2, but there is no DNA to check that call. The germline V gene encodes CDR1 SQVTM and CDR2 ANQGSEA. The CDR3 extends over 14 amino acids. CDR3 residues: CSVNTGLSSYEQYF.

V is TRBV6-2 or TRBV6-3 and J is TRBJ2-5; no DNA is available, so the TRBD2 call from TCRdb remains unchecked. Germline CDR1 is MNHEY and CDR2 is SVGEGT. The CDR3 loop spans 12 amino acids. The CDR3 sequence is CASSPLRETQCF.

The chain has TRBV6-5 and TRBJ1-1. This CDR3 has 13 amino acids. The V gene's germline CDR1 is MNHEY and CDR2 SVGAGI. The CDR3 sequence: CASTTGSNTEAFF.

The chain is built from TRBV7-2 and TRBJ2-7; TCRdb names TRBD1, which stays unverified in the absence of DNA. CDR3 size: 14 residues. Germline loops: CDR1 SGHTA, CDR2 FQGNSA. Here the CDR3 reads CASSLAAGSDEQYF.

The J gene is TRBJ1-2, the V gene TRBV29-1; TCRdb's D call of TRBD1 is untestable without DNA. CDR1 is SQVTM, CDR2 ANQGSEA, per germline. This CDR3 comprises 11 residues. This CDR3 reads CSVGRNYGYTF.

The chain recombines TRBV6-2 or TRBV6-3 with TRBJ1-4; TCRdb's D gene call, TRBD1, goes unchecked for lack of DNA. The CDR3 sequence is 14 residues long. The germline V gene has CDR1 MNHEY and CDR2 SVGEGT. CDR3 sequence reads: CASSTGKSYEKLFF.

The genes are TRBV19 and TRBJ2-1; TCRdb calls TRBD2, which cannot be checked without DNA. Germline loops: CDR1 LNHDA, CDR2 SQIVND (reference sequence). This CDR3 is built from 15 residues. CDR3 sequence: CASSPLAGANHEQFF.

The V gene is TRBV19, the J gene TRBJ1-1. The germline V gene encodes CDR1 LNHDA and CDR2 SQIVND (reference sequence). This CDR3 region has 13 residues. The CDR3 loop reads CASSRWGNPEAFF.

This rearrangement joins TRBV4-3 to TRBJ2-7. The CDR3 contains 14 residues. CDR1 and CDR2 (germline): LGHNA, YSLEER. CDR3 sequence reads: CASSQVQSPYEQYF.

The chain combines TRBV13 with TRBJ1-2; checking the TCRdb D call of TRBD1 is not possible without DNA. Germline V gene data show CDR1 as PRHDT and CDR2 as FYEKMQ (reference sequence). The CDR3 has 14 amino acids. This CDR3 is CASSLGQGVYGYTF.

The CDR3 sequence is CASSGGSAGLNIQYF. The chain has TRBV9 and TRBJ2-4; the TCRdb D gene call, TRBD2, has no DNA to confirm it. Germline V lookup: CDR1 SGDLS, CDR2 YYNGEE. This CDR3 is built from 15 residues. The complete variable domain, with remaining parts taken from reference TRBV9 and TRBJ2-4, reads DSGVTQTPKHLITATGQRVTLRCSPRSGDLSVYWYQQSLDQGLQFLIQYYNGEERAKGNILERFSAQQFPDLHSELNLSSLELGDSALYFCASSGGSAGLNIQYFGAGTRLSVL.

The rearrangement links TRBV2 to TRBJ2-7; the D call from TCRdb, TRBD1, cannot be confirmed without DNA. Germline values: CDR1 SNHLY, CDR2 FYNNEI. This CDR3 has 12 residues. CDR3 region: CASIETDYEQYF.